This T cell receptor (beta chain) is drawn from a study of regulatory T cells in long-lasting Graves disease. Overall study: More than 5 years of antithyroid drugs with positive TSH receptor antibodies defined persistent Graves' disease.

The CDR3 consists of 17 residues. With V trimmed by 6 bases and J by 0 bases, 7 bases remained unmatched. Germline CDR1 is MNHEY and CDR2 is SVGEGT. For TCR beta, libraries came from iRepertoire HTBI primers and Arm-PCR of CDR3 regions. Via MiXCR, TCRdb re-called the multiplex PCR reads, giving one row per CDR3 protein. Among a few hundred thousand distinct CDR3 sequences listed, less than 25% were seen once. Time point meaning: persistent/refractory GD, antithyroid drugs over 5 years with positive TRAb. The TCR library used RNA extracted from PBMCs. The diagnosis of Graves' disease used American Thyroid Association guidelines.

Sequences were derived from peripheral blood mononuclear cells (PBMCs), sampled when the disease was refractory, from a patient treated with antithyroid drugs. The clonotype was recovered from a female donor with Graves disease. This chain links TRBV6-2 or TRBV6-3 with TRBJ2-6, with 8 bases fitting TRBD1. This CDR3 reads CASSGQGKSSGANVLTF. The CDR3 bases are TGTGCCAGCAGCGGACAGGGAAAAAGCTCTGGGGCCAACGTCCTGACTTTC.